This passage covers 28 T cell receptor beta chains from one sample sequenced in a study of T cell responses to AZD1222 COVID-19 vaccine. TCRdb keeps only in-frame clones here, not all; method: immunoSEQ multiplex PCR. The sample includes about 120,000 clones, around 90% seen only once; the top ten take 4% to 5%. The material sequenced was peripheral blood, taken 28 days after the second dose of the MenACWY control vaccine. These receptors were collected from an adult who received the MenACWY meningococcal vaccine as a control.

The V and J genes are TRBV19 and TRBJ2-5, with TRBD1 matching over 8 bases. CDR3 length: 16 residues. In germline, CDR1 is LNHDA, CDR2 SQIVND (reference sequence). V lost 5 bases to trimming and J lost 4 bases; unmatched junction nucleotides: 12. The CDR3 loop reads CASSPRQGWRGETQYF. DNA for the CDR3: TGTGCCAGTAGTCCCCGACAGGGGTGGAGAGGAGAGACCCAGTACTTC.

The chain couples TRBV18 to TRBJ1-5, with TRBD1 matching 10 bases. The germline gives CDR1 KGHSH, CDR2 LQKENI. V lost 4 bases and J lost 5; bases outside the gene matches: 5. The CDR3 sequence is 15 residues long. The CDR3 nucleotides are TGTGCCAGCTCACTTGCCGGGACAGGGGATCAGCCCCAGCATTTT. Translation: CASSLAGTGDQPQHF.

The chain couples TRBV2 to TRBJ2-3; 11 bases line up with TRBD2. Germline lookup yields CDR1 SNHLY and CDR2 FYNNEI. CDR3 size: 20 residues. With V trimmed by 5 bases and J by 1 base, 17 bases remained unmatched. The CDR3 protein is CASSTPPRLAGGPGTDTQYF. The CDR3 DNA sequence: TGTGCCAGCAGTACACCGCCTAGGTTAGCGGGAGGGCCCGGCACAGATACGCAGTATTTT.

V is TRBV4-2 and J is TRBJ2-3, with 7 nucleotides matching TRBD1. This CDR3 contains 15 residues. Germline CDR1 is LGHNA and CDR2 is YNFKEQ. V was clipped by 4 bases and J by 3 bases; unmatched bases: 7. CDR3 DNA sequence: TGTGCCAGCAGCCCCCAGGGGGAAAGAACAGATACGCAGTATTTT. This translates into CASSPQGERTDTQYF.

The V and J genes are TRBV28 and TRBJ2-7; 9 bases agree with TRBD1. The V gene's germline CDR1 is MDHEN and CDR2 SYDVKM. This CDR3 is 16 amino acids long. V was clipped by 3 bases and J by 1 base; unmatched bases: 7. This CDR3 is CASSFNGTGRSYEQYV. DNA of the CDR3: TGTGCCAGCAGTTTCAACGGGACAGGGAGGTCCTACGAGCAGTACGTC.

CDR3 protein: CASSETGGSYEQYV. CDR3 nucleotides: TGTGCCAGCTCAGAGACAGGGGGATCCTACGAGCAGTACGTC. The rearrangement joins TRBV18 to TRBJ2-7; 9 nucleotides match TRBD1. Germline loops: CDR1 KGHSH, CDR2 LQKENI. This CDR3 contains 14 residues. Trimming removed 5 bases from V and 1 base from J; junction bases left unmatched: 3.

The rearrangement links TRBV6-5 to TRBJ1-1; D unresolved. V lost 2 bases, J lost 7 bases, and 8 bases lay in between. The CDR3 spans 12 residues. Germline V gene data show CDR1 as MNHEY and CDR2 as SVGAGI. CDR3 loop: CASSYGKGEAFF. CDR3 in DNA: TGTGCCAGCAGTTACGGGAAGGGTGAAGCTTTCTTT.

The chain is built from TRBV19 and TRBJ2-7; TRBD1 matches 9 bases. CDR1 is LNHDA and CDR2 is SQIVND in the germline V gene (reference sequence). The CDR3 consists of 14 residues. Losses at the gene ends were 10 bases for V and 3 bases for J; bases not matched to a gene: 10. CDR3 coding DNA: TGTGCCACCAGCCACACAGGGGGCGTCTACGAGCAGTACTTC. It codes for CATSHTGGVYEQYF. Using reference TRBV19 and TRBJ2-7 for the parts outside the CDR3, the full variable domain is DGGITQSPKYLFRKEGQNVTLSCEQNLNHDAMYWYRQDPGQGLRLIYYSQIVNDFQKGDIAEGYSVSREKKESFPLTVTSAQKNPTAFYLCATSHTGGVYEQYFGPGTRLTVT.

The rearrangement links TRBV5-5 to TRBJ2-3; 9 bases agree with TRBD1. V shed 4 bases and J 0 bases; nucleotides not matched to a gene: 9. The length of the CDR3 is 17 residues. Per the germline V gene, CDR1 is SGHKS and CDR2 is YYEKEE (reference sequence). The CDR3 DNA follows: TGTGCCAGCAGCCTTTACTTTGGACAGGGGAGCACAGATACGCAGTATTTT. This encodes CASSLYFGQGSTDTQYF.

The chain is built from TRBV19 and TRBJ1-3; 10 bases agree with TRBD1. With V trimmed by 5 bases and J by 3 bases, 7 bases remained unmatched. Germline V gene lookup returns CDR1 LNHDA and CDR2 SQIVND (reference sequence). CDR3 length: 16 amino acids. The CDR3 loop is CASSSRQGAFGNTIYF. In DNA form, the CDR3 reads TGTGCCAGTAGTTCCCGACAGGGGGCATTTGGAAACACCATATATTTT. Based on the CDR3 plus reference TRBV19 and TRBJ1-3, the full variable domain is DGGITQSPKYLFRKEGQNVTLSCEQNLNHDAMYWYRQDPGQGLRLIYYSQIVNDFQKGDIAEGYSVSREKKESFPLTVTSAQKNPTAFYLCASSSRQGAFGNTIYFGEGSWLTVV.

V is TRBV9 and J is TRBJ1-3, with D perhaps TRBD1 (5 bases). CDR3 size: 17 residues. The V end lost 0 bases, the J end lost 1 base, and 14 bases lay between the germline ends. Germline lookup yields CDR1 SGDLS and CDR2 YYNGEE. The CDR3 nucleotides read TGTGCCAGCAGCGTAGCCTTGGAAGGGGTTTCTGGAAACACCATATATTTT. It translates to CASSVALEGVSGNTIYF. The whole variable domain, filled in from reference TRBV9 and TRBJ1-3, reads DSGVTQTPKHLITATGQRVTLRCSPRSGDLSVYWYQQSLDQGLQFLIQYYNGEERAKGNILERFSAQQFPDLHSELNLSSLELGDSALYFCASSVALEGVSGNTIYFGEGSWLTVV.

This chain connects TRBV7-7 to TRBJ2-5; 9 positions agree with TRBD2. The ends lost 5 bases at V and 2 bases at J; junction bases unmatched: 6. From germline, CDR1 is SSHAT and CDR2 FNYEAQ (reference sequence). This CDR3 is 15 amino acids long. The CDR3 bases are TGTGCCAGCAGCAGGGGAGCGGGGGGTCAAGAGACCCAGTACTTC. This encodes CASSRGAGGQETQYF.

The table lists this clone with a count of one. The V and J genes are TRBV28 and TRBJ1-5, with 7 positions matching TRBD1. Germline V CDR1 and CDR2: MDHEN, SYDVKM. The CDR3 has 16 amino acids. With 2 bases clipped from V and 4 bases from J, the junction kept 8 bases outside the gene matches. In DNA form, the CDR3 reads TGTGCCAGCAGTTTAATATCGAGACAGGGTAATCAGCCCCAGCATTTT. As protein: CASSLISRQGNQPQHF.

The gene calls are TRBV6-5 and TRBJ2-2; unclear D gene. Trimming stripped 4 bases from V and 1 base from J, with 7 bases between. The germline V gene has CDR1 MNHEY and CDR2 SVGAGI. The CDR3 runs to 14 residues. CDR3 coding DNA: TGTGCCAGCAGTTTAGCAGGGAACACCGGGGAGCTGTTTTTT. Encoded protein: CASSLAGNTGELFF.

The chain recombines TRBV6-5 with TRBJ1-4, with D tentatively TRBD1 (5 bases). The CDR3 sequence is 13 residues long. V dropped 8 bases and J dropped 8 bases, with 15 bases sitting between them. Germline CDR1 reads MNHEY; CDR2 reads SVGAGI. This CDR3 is CASGGDVGEKLFF. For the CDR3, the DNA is TGTGCCAGCGGGGGTGATGTTGGGGAAAAACTGTTTTTT.

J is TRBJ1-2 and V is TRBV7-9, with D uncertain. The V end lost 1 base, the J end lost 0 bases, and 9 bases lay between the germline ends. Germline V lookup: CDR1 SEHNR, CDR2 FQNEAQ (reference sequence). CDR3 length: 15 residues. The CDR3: CASSLESLANYGYTF. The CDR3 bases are TGTGCCAGCAGCTTAGAAAGCCTGGCTAACTATGGCTACACCTTC. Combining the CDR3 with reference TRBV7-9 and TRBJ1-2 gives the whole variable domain DTGVSQNPRHKITKRGQNVTFRCDPISEHNRLYWYRQTLGQGPEFLTYFQNEAQLEKSRLLSDRFSAERPKGSFSTLEIQRTEQGDSAMYLCASSLESLANYGYTFGSGTRLTVV.

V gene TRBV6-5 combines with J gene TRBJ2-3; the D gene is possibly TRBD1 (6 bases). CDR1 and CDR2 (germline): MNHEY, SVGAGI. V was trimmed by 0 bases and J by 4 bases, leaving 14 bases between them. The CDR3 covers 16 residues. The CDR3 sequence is CASSYSLATGSDTQYF. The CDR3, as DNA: TGTGCCAGCAGTTACTCGTTAGCAACAGGGTCAGATACGCAGTATTTT.

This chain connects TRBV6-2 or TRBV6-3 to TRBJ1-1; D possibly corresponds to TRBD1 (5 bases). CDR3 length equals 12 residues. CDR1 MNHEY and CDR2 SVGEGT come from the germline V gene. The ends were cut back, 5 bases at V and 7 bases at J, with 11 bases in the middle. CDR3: CASSPRTFEAFF. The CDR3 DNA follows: TGTGCCAGCAGTCCCAGGACATTTGAAGCTTTCTTT.

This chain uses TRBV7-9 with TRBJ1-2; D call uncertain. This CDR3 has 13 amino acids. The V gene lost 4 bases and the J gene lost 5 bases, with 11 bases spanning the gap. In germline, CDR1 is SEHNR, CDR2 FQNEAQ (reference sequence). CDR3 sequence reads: CASSSSGPYGYTF. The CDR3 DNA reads TGTGCCAGCAGCTCCTCGGGTCCGTATGGCTACACCTTC.

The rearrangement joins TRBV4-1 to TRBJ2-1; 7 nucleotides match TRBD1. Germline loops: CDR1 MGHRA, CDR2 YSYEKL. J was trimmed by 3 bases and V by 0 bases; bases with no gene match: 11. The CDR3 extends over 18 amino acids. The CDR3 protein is CASSQDSVKTGHYNEQFF. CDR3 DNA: TGCGCCAGCAGCCAAGATTCGGTCAAGACAGGGCACTACAATGAGCAGTTCTTC.

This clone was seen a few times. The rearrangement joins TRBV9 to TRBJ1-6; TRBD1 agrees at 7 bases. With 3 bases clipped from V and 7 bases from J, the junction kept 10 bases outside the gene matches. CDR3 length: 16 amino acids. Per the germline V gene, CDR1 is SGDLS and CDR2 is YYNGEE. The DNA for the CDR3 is TGTGCCAGCAGCGGATCGGAGACAGGGATGAATTCACCCCTCCACTTT. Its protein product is CASSGSETGMNSPLHF. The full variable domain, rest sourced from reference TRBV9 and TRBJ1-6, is DSGVTQTPKHLITATGQRVTLRCSPRSGDLSVYWYQQSLDQGLQFLIQYYNGEERAKGNILERFSAQQFPDLHSELNLSSLELGDSALYFCASSGSETGMNSPLHFGNGTRLTVT.

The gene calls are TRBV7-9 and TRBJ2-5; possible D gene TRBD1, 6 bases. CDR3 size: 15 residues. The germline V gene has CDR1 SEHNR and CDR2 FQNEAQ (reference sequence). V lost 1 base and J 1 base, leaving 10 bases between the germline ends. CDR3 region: CASSLGRTAQETQYF. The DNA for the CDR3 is TGTGCCAGCAGCTTAGGGCGGACAGCCCAAGAGACCCAGTACTTC.

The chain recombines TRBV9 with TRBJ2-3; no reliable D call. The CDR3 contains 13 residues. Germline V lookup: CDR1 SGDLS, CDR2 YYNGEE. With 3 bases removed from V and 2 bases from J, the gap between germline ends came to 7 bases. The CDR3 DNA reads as TGTGCCAGCAGCGGCTACACCACAGATACGCAGTATTTT. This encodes CASSGYTTDTQYF.

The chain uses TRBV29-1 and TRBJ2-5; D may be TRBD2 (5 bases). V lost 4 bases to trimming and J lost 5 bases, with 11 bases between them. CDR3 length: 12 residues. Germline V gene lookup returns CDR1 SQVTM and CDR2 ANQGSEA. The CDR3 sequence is CSVAGDGETQYF. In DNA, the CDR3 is TGCAGCGTTGCCGGGGATGGGGAGACCCAGTACTTC.

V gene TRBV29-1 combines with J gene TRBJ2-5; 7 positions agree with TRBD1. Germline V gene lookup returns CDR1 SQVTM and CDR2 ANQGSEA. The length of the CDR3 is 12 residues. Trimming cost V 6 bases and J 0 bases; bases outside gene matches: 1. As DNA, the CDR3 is TGCAGCGTGGACAGGAACCAAGAGACCCAGTACTTC. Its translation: CSVDRNQETQYF.

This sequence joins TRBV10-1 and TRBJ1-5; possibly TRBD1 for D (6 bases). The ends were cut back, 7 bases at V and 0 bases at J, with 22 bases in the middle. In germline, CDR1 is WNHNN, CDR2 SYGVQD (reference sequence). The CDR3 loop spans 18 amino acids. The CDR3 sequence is CASKKGQLGPYSNQPQHF. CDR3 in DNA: TGCGCCAGCAAGAAGGGACAATTGGGACCCTATAGCAATCAGCCCCAGCATTTT.

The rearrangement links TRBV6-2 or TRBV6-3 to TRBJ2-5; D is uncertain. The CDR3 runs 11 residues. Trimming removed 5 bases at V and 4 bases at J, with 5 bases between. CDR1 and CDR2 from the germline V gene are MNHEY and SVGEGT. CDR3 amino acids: CASSLRETQYF. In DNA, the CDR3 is TGTGCCAGCAGTCTTAGAGAGACCCAGTACTTC.

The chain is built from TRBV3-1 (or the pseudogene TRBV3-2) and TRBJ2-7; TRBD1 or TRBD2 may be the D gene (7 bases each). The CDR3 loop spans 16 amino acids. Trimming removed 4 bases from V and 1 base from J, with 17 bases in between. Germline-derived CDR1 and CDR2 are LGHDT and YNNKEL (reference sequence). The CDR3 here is CASSLRGRGTSYEQYF. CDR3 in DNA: TGTGCCAGCAGCCTAAGGGGGCGGGGGACATCCTACGAGCAGTACTTC.